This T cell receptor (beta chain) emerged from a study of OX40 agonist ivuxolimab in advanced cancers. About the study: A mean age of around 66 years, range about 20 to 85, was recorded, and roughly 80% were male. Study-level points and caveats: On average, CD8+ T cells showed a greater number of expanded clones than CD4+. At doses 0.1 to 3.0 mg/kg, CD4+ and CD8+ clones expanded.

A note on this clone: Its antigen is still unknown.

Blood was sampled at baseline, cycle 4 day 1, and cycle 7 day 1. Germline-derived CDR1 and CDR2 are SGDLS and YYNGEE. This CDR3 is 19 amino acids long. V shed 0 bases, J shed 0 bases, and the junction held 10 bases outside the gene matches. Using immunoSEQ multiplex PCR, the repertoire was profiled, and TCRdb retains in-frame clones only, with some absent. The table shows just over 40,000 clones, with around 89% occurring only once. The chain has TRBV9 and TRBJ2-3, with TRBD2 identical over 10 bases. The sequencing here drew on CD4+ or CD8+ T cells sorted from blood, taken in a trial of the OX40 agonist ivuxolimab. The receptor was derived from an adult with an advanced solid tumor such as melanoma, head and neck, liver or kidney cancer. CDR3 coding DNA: TGTGCCAGCAGCGTAGAGGGTACTAGCGGGATAACTAGCACAGATACGCAGTATTTT. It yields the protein CASSVEGTSGITSTDTQYF.